This T cell receptor beta chain is drawn from a study of early T cells in non-severe SARS-CoV-2 infection. Study at large: Alpha and beta chains were unpaired, from unsorted whole-blood bulk RNA. Study-level findings and limits: Database matching using VDJdb favored anti-spike CD8 responses, with private and CD4 specificities left missing.

This clonotype showed up many times. Its antigen remains unknown. Separate cDNA molecules each had unique molecular identifiers attached to them. TCRdb redid the calling of the 5' RACE reads with MiXCR, one entry per CDR3 protein. The data hold over 50,000 distinct CDR3 sequences, with 10% to 15% observed a single time. The ends were cut back, 0 bases at V and 3 bases at J, with 7 bases in the middle. The CDR3 is 14 amino acids. The germline gives CDR1 SGDLS, CDR2 YYNGEE. The receptor was isolated from an adult who was a healthcare worker with PCR-confirmed SARS-CoV-2 infection or an uninfected control (not recorded which). The chain joins TRBV9 to TRBJ2-1; no firm D call. Sequencing input: whole blood. CDR3 nucleotides: TGTGCCAGCAGCGTAGGTCCCCTCTACAATGAGCAGTTCTTC. Residues: CASSVGPLYNEQFF.